Below, one T cell receptor beta chain is given with its context. The entry originates in a study of blood T cell repertoires in COVID-19. Study-wide context: The analysed material was cDNA or gDNA that came from T cells, B-cell-depleted T cells, or PBMCs.

Germline assignment: CDR1 ENHRY and CDR2 SYGVKD. With 0 bases removed from V and 5 bases from J, the gap between germline ends came to 13 bases. This CDR3 is built from 15 residues. Original processing notes: Nucleated cell number was recorded as an estimate derived from reference gene primer amplification. Profiled with immunoSEQ multiplex PCR; TCRdb holds only in-frame clones, not every one. V, J and clone size derive from that table, while D and trimming were established from the DNA sequence. The table lists almost 95,000 clones, about 86% of them singletons, with around 6.5% in the top ten. This clonotype was obtained from a man between 60 and 70 years old with acute or convalescent COVID-19. J is TRBJ1-1 and V is TRBV10-3; no clear D. The sequenced sample consisted of peripheral blood. CDR3 coding DNA: TGTGCCATCAGTGAGTCTCCCCGGTCGGGGACTGAAGCTTTCTTT. Its protein product is CAISESPRSGTEAFF.